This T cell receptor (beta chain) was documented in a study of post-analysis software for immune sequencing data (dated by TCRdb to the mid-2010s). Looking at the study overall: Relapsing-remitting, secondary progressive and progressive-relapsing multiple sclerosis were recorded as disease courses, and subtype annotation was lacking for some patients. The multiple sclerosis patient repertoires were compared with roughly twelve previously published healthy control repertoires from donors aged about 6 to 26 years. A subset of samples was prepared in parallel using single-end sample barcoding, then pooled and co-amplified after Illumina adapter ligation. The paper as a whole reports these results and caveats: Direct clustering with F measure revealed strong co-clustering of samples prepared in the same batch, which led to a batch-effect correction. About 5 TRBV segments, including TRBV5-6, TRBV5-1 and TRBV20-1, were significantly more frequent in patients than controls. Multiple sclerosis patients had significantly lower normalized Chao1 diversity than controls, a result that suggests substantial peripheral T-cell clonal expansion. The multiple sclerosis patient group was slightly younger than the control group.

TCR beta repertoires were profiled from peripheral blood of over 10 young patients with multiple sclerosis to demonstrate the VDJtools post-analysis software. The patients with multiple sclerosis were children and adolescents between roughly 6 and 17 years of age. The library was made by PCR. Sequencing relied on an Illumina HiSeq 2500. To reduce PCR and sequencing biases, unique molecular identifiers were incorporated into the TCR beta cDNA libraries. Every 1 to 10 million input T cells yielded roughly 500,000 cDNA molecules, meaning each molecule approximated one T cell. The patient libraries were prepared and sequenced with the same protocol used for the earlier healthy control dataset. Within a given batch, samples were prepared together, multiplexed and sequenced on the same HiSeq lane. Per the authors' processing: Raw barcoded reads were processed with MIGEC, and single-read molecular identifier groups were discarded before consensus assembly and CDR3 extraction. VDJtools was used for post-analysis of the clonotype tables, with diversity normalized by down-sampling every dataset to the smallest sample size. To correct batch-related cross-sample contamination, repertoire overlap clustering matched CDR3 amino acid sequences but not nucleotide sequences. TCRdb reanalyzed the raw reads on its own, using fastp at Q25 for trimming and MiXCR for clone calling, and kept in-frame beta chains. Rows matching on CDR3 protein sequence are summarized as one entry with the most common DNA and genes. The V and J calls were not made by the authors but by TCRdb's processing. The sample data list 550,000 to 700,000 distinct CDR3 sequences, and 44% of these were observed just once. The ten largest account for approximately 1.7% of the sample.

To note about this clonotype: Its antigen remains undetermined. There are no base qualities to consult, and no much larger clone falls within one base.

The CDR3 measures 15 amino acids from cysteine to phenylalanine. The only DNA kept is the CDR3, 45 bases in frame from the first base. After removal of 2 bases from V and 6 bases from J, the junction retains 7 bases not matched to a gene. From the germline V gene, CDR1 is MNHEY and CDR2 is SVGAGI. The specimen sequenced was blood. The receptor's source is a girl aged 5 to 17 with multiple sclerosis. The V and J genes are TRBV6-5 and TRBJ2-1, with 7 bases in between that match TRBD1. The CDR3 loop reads CASSYGQGVINEQFF. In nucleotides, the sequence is TGTGCCAGCAGTTACGGTCAGGGGGTTATCAATGAGCAGTTCTTC.